The rows below give T cell receptor beta chains drawn from one sample of a study of T cell clonotyping in hematopoietic cell transplantation. The table came from immunoSEQ multiplex PCR; TCRdb's copy has only in-frame clones and leaves some out. The sample has about 12,000 clones; 75% to 95% are singletons. Sequencing used peripheral blood mononuclear cells. These receptor sequences come from a woman in her 50s in good health. Some clones in this sample may be carry-over from other donors' samples. Each CDR3 is given with its conserved first and last residue.

TRBV7-3	TRBJ2-2	CASSLPPGRTIKNTGELFF
TRBV2	TRBJ1-6	CASESIGKSGSYNSPLHF
TRBV6-6	TRBJ2-5	CASTSQETQYF
TRBV7-3	TRBJ1-6	CASRSPGTANSPLHF
TRBV6-6	TRBJ2-7	CASSRGGVENEQYF
TRBV7-2	TRBJ2-7	CASSPGTGHISYEQYF
TRBV6-1	TRBJ2-7	CASARDRGYEQYF
TRBV14	TRBJ1-1	CASSPRPRGTGKNTEAFF
TRBV7-2	TRBJ2-1	CASSLAHTGVHNEQFF
TRBV5-1	TRBJ2-7	CASRLLAGGAYEQYF
TRBV6-1	TRBJ1-2	CASTPRRGQNYGYTF
TRBV27	TRBJ2-2	CATRTGFDTGELFF
TRBV10-3	TRBJ2-7	CAISDSYEQYF
TRBV4-2	TRBJ2-2	CASSQDGQGPWELFF
TRBV7-9	TRBJ1-2	CASSPVSYGYTF
TRBV19	TRBJ1-2	CASSNLPGQFNYGYTF
TRBV19	TRBJ2-7	CASRSGPDYEQYF
TRBV7-2	TRBJ2-2	CASSYAGTGELFF
TRBV7-6	TRBJ2-3	CASSLAYTADTTSTDTQYF
TRBV4-2	TRBJ2-7	CASSQEEGGSPPEQYF
TRBV18	TRBJ1-1	CASSPIARLGISEAFF
TRBV28	TRBJ1-1	CASIRGMNTEAFF
TRBV5-4	TRBJ2-2	CASSLDTGGNTGELFF
TRBV5-6	TRBJ2-1	CASLGTALSYNEQFF
TRBV19	TRBJ2-6	CASSIIGSGANVLTF
TRBV7-2	TRBJ1-1	CASSSTGRTEAFF
TRBV27	TRBJ2-5	CASPPGGGTGSISQETQYF
TRBV15	TRBJ1-1	CATSRGSLEAFF
TRBV28	TRBJ1-5	CASSLGAGNQPQHF